A selection of T cell receptor beta chains follows, all from one sample in a study of regulatory and conventional T cells in RAG deficiency. Profiling relied on immunoSEQ multiplex PCR, and the TCRdb table lists in-frame clones only, not all of them. Here the sample spans under 35,000 clones, 75% to 90% being singletons. These data were also filed under a second study, of regulatory T cells.

The material sequenced was CD8+ T cells sorted from blood. These receptors all stem from a human donor in good health. Both conserved end residues are part of each CDR3. The order of the fields is D gene, J gene, V gene, clone size, CDR3 DNA, CDR3 protein. D genes are given only for firm matches. Size is omitted from some rows. Given values are once, few, many or a class for expanded clones.

d_call: TRBD1; j_call: TRBJ2-1; v_call: TRBV7-9; clone_size: -; cdr3_nt: TGTGCCAGCAGCTTAGCTGGGACAGGGGTCGACAATGAGCAGTTCTTC; cdr3_aa: CASSLAGTGVDNEQFF
d_call: -; j_call: TRBJ2-2; v_call: TRBV7-6; clone_size: -; cdr3_nt: TGTGCCAGCAGCCCCCGACCCGAGGGGGAGCTGTTTTTT; cdr3_aa: CASSPRPEGELFF
d_call: -; j_call: TRBJ2-5; v_call: TRBV4-1; clone_size: -; cdr3_nt: TGCGCCAGCAGCCAAGGACAGACAAGTCAAGAGACCCAGTACTTC; cdr3_aa: CASSQGQTSQETQYF
d_call: -; j_call: TRBJ1-1; v_call: TRBV6-1; clone_size: -; cdr3_nt: TGTGCCAGCAGCTTACAGGGCGATCCCACTGAAGCTTTCTTT; cdr3_aa: CASSLQGDPTEAFF
d_call: -; j_call: TRBJ2-5; v_call: TRBV2; clone_size: -; cdr3_nt: TGTGCCAGCAGTACGCTCGTCGAAGAGACCCAGTACTTC; cdr3_aa: CASSTLVEETQYF
d_call: TRBD1; j_call: TRBJ2-3; v_call: TRBV27; clone_size: -; cdr3_nt: TGTGCCAGCAGGCTAAGCCCCGGGACAGCAGAGTCTTTT; cdr3_aa: CASRLSPGTAESF
d_call: -; j_call: TRBJ1-1; v_call: TRBV7-9; clone_size: -; cdr3_nt: TGTGCCAGCAGCTCCGATCCCAACACTGAAGCTTTCTTT; cdr3_aa: CASSSDPNTEAFF
d_call: -; j_call: TRBJ2-2; v_call: TRBV7-6; clone_size: once; cdr3_nt: TGTGCCAGCAACCACCTCCGTGGGTTGAGCACCGGGGAGCTGTTTTTT; cdr3_aa: CASNHLRGLSTGELFF
d_call: TRBD2; j_call: TRBJ2-1; v_call: TRBV11-2; clone_size: -; cdr3_nt: TGTGCCAGCAGCCATATAGCGGGGGGGTCCTACAATGAGCAGTTCTTC; cdr3_aa: CASSHIAGGSYNEQFF
d_call: TRBD2; j_call: TRBJ2-1; v_call: TRBV6-6; clone_size: -; cdr3_nt: TGTGCCAGCAGTTACGGACTAGCGGGCTACAATGAGCAGTTCTTC; cdr3_aa: CASSYGLAGYNEQFF
d_call: -; j_call: TRBJ1-5; v_call: TRBV19; clone_size: -; cdr3_nt: TGTGCCAGTAGTATAGAATATGGTGATGGCAATCAGCCCCAGCATTTT; cdr3_aa: CASSIEYGDGNQPQHF
d_call: TRBD2; j_call: TRBJ2-7; v_call: TRBV6-6; clone_size: -; cdr3_nt: TGTGCCAGCGGAACTAGCGGGGGGTCCTACGAGCAGTACTTC; cdr3_aa: CASGTSGGSYEQYF
d_call: TRBD1; j_call: TRBJ2-3; v_call: TRBV6-5; clone_size: once; cdr3_nt: TGTGCCAGCAGTCTGGACAGGGGGCAAGGAGATACGCAGTATTTT; cdr3_aa: CASSLDRGQGDTQYF
d_call: -; j_call: TRBJ2-3; v_call: TRBV13; clone_size: few; cdr3_nt: TGTGCCAGCAGCTTAGTCACAGATACGCAGTATTTT; cdr3_aa: CASSLVTDTQYF
d_call: -; j_call: TRBJ1-2; v_call: TRBV11-3; clone_size: -; cdr3_nt: TGTGCCAGCACTGGGGACGGGGGCTATGGCTACACCTTC; cdr3_aa: CASTGDGGYGYTF
d_call: TRBD2; j_call: TRBJ2-3; v_call: TRBV10-2; clone_size: -; cdr3_nt: TGCGCCAGCAGTGACTCCCCTAGCGGGAGTAGGACAGATACGCAGTATTTT; cdr3_aa: CASSDSPSGSRTDTQYF
d_call: -; j_call: TRBJ1-4; v_call: TRBV14; clone_size: -; cdr3_nt: TGTGCCAGCAGCCCTGACAGGACGAATAATGAAAAACTGTTTTTT; cdr3_aa: CASSPDRTNNEKLFF
d_call: TRBD2; j_call: TRBJ2-3; v_call: TRBV2; clone_size: -; cdr3_nt: TGTGCCAGCGGGTGGAATAGCGGGGGAGATACGCAGTATTTT; cdr3_aa: CASGWNSGGDTQYF
d_call: TRBD1; j_call: TRBJ2-3; v_call: TRBV28; clone_size: -; cdr3_nt: TGTGCCAGCAGTCCCCCCATTACTGGGACAGGGGCAGATACGCAGTATTTT; cdr3_aa: CASSPPITGTGADTQYF
d_call: -; j_call: TRBJ1-6; v_call: TRBV6-6; clone_size: -; cdr3_nt: TGTGCCAGCAGTTTCGGGGGGCAGGGAGATAATTCACCCCTCCACTTT; cdr3_aa: CASSFGGQGDNSPLHF
d_call: TRBD2; j_call: TRBJ2-5; v_call: TRBV4-2; clone_size: -; cdr3_nt: TGTGCCAGCAGCCAAGATTTTGGTCTAGCGGCAGAGACCCAGTACTTC; cdr3_aa: CASSQDFGLAAETQYF
d_call: -; j_call: TRBJ1-4; v_call: TRBV4-1; clone_size: -; cdr3_nt: TGCGCCAGCAGCCAAGATAGGGAGGGGGGTTACGAAAAACTGTTTTTT; cdr3_aa: CASSQDREGGYEKLFF
d_call: TRBD1; j_call: TRBJ2-7; v_call: TRBV28; clone_size: -; cdr3_nt: TGTGCCAGCAGGGCCCGTGGGACAGGCGTTGTCGAGCAGTACTTC; cdr3_aa: CASRARGTGVVEQYF
d_call: TRBD1; j_call: TRBJ1-1; v_call: TRBV2; clone_size: -; cdr3_nt: TGTGCCACTCCGACAGGGGGGGTGAACACTGAAGCTTTCTTT; cdr3_aa: CATPTGGVNTEAFF
d_call: -; j_call: TRBJ2-3; v_call: TRBV7-9; clone_size: -; cdr3_nt: TGTGCCAGCAGCTTAGGGAGCTTGGGTACCCGGGATACGCAGTATTTT; cdr3_aa: CASSLGSLGTRDTQYF
d_call: -; j_call: TRBJ1-1; v_call: TRBV6-1; clone_size: -; cdr3_nt: TGTGCCAGCAGTGAAGGGGGATATGAGTTAGAGGCCCCTAAAGCTTTCTTT; cdr3_aa: CASSEGGYELEAPKAFF
d_call: -; j_call: TRBJ2-2; v_call: TRBV27; clone_size: -; cdr3_nt: TGTGGTACGGGGTGGGCGAACACCGGGGAGCTGTTTTTT; cdr3_aa: CGTGWANTGELFF
d_call: TRBD1; j_call: TRBJ1-1; v_call: TRBV6-5; clone_size: -; cdr3_nt: TGTGCCAGCCGACAACGGGACAGGGCGAAAGAAGCTTTCTTT; cdr3_aa: CASRQRDRAKEAFF
d_call: TRBD1; j_call: TRBJ2-5; v_call: TRBV27; clone_size: -; cdr3_nt: TGTGCCAGCAGTTCCGTAGGGGGCTGGGAGACCCAGTACTTC; cdr3_aa: CASSSVGGWETQYF
d_call: TRBD2; j_call: TRBJ2-3; v_call: TRBV2; clone_size: -; cdr3_nt: TGTGCCAGCAGGAAGACTAGCGGGCTCACAGATACGCAGTATTTT; cdr3_aa: CASRKTSGLTDTQYF
d_call: TRBD1; j_call: TRBJ1-5; v_call: TRBV19; clone_size: once; cdr3_nt: TGTGCCAGTACGGATAACGTAGGACAGGGGGCGCAGCCCCAGCATTTT; cdr3_aa: CASTDNVGQGAQPQHF
d_call: TRBD2; j_call: TRBJ2-5; v_call: TRBV15; clone_size: -; cdr3_nt: TGTGCCACCAGCAGAGAGGGACTAGCGGGGGGTGAGACCCAGTACTTC; cdr3_aa: CATSREGLAGGETQYF
d_call: -; j_call: TRBJ1-5; v_call: TRBV27; clone_size: -; cdr3_nt: TGTGCCAGCAGTTTATTAGGGTTTAATCAGCCCCAGCATTTT; cdr3_aa: CASSLLGFNQPQHF
d_call: -; j_call: TRBJ1-2; v_call: TRBV7-6; clone_size: -; cdr3_nt: TGTGCCAGCACCCCGGCCACTATATATGGCTACACCTTC; cdr3_aa: CASTPATIYGYTF
d_call: -; j_call: TRBJ2-3; v_call: TRBV7-9; clone_size: -; cdr3_nt: TGTGCCAGCAGCCAACTCTTTAGCACAGATACGCAGTATTTT; cdr3_aa: CASSQLFSTDTQYF
d_call: TRBD1; j_call: TRBJ2-1; v_call: TRBV5-6; clone_size: -; cdr3_nt: TGTGCCAGCAGCTTAGTCCGGGACAGGGGTGATGAGCAGTTCTTC; cdr3_aa: CASSLVRDRGDEQFF